This T cell receptor beta chain was profiled in a study of blood T cell repertoires in COVID-19. Turning to the study itself: Samples came from the United States, Italy and Spain, spanning acute and convalescent COVID-19. Sample material is recorded as cDNA or gDNA derived from T cells, B-cell-depleted T cells, or PBMCs.

In the authors' workflow: Reference gene primer amplification yielded estimated nucleated cell counts. The assay was immunoSEQ multiplex PCR, and TCRdb's table has in-frame clones only and misses some. V and J calls and clone size come straight from that table; D and trimming were deduced from the DNA. The sample includes some 25,000 clones, 90% to 95% seen only once; the top ten take under 4.5%. CDR1 is MDHEN and CDR2 is SYDVKM in the germline V gene. V lost 2 bases and J lost 7; bases outside the gene matches: 5. The CDR3 length is 14 residues. The receptor was isolated from a woman aged 45-59 years with active COVID-19. V usage is TRBV28 and J usage is TRBJ1-2, with 9 bases lining up with TRBD1. The sequencing sample was made of peripheral blood. In nucleotides, the CDR3 is TGTGCCAGCAGTTTAGGGGACAGGGAGGCTGGCTACACCTTC. Protein product: CASSLGDREAGYTF.